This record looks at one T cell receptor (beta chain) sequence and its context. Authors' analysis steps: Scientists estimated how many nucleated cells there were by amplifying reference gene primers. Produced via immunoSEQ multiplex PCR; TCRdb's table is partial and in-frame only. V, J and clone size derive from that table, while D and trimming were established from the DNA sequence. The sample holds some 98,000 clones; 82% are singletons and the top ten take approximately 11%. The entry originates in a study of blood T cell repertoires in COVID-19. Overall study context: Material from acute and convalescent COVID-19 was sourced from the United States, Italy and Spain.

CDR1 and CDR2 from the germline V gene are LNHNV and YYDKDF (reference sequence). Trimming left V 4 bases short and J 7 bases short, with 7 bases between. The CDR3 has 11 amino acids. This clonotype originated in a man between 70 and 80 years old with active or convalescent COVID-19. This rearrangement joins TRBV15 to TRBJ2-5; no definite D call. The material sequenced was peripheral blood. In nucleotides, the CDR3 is TGTGCCACCAGCATCACGAGGACCCAGTACTTC. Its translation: CATSITRTQYF.